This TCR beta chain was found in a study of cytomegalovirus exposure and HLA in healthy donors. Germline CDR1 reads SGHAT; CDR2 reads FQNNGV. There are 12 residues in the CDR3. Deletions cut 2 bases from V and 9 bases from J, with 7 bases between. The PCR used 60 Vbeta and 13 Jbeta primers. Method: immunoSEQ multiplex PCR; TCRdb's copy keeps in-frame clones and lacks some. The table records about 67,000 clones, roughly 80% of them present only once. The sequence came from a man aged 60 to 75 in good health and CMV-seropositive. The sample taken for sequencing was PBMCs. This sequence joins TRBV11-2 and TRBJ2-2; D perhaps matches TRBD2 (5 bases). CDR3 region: CASSLQRWELFF. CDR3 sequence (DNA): TGTGCCAGCAGCTTACAGCGGTGGGAGCTGTTTTTT.